This T cell receptor beta chain was observed in a study of cytomegalovirus exposure and HLA in healthy donors. Background on the study: The Caucasian-associated ancestry cluster contained about four fifths of the roughly 370 genotyped donors. Study outcomes and limitations: Altogether, some 170 TCR beta chains were recorded as cytomegalovirus-associated. For most TCR sequences rarity was the rule, although some public TCRs occurred in many donors.

The PCR made use of 60 Vbeta and 13 Jbeta primers. The data were produced by immunoSEQ multiplex PCR, yet TCRdb's version contains in-frame clones alone and is incomplete. The sample yields about 94,000 clones, 81% seen once. There are 13 residues in the CDR3. Germline CDR1 MGHRA, CDR2 YSYEKL. The germline V and J ends were trimmed by 5 bases and 2 bases, with 7 bases remaining between them. About this clone: The antigen remains unidentified.

The source material was PBMCs. This sequence joins TRBV4-1 and TRBJ2-1; D may be TRBD2 (5 bases). The TCR comes from a human donor in good health. CDR3 in amino acids: CASSAGTYNEQFF. As DNA, the CDR3 is TGCGCCAGCAGCGCCGGGACCTACAATGAGCAGTTCTTC.